The clone carrying this T cell receptor beta chain was detected only a few times. This specimen comes from a study of human T cells and chemical hapten exposure. TCRdb passed the RACE reads through MiXCR, listing each CDR3 protein once. The repertoire holds about 140,000 distinct CDR3 sequences, with about 11% as singletons. Described time point: patch test 2, 6 weeks after DPC sensitization. The treatment here: therapeutic diphenylcyclopropenone sensitization with weekly scalp DPC. Germline CDR1 and CDR2: MNHEY and SVGAGI. Losses at the gene ends were 4 bases for V and 0 bases for J; bases not matched to a gene: 6. The CDR3 is 18 residues long.

This TCR came from a woman in her forties or fifties with alopecia areata. Some clones in this sample may be carry-over from other donors' samples. The V call is TRBV6-5, the J call TRBJ2-6, with 10 bases lining up with TRBD2. The starting material was whole blood, obtained in connection with sensitization to the hapten diphenylcyclopropenone (DPC). The CDR3 DNA sequence: TGTGCCAGCAGTTTCGCGTTAGCGGGGGGCTCTGGGGCCAACGTCCTGACTTTC. It translates to CASSFALAGGSGANVLTF.